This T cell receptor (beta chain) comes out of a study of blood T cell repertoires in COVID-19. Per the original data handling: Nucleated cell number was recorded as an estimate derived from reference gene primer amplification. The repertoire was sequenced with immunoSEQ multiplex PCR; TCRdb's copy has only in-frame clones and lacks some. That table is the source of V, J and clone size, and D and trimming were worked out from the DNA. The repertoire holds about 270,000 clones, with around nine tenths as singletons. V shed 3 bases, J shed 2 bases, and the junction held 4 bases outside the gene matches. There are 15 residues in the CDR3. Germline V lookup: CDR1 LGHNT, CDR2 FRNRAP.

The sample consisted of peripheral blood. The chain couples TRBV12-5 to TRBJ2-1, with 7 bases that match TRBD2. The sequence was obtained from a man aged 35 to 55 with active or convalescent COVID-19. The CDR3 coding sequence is TGTGCTAGTGGTTTACGCCTAGCGGCCTACAATGAGCAGTTCTTC. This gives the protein CASGLRLAAYNEQFF.